This T cell receptor beta chain was sequenced during a study of T cell changes during pregnancy in multiple sclerosis. Profiling relied on immunoSEQ multiplex PCR, and the TCRdb table lists in-frame clones only, not all of them. The table shows about 50,000 clones, with 91% occurring only once. The ends were cut back, 0 bases at V and 2 bases at J, with 13 bases in the middle. Germline V lookup: CDR1 LGHNA, CDR2 YSLEER. CDR3 size: 16 residues. The chain couples TRBV4-3 to TRBJ1-2; D is ambiguous. The sequencing here drew on CD8+ T cells from peripheral blood mononuclear cells, taken after pregnancy. This sequence originates from a female donor with multiple sclerosis, enrolled in a pregnancy study. The DNA for the CDR3 is TGCGCCAGCAGCCAAGATAAGAGGGCAACCAACTATGGCTACACCTTC. It is translated as CASSQDKRATNYGYTF.